This T cell receptor (beta chain) was obtained from a study of cytomegalovirus exposure and HLA in healthy donors. General study points: For TCR beta chains, V- and J-gene trimming was later linked to a missense DCLRE1C variant. A later analysis found common viral pathogens apparently linked to several of the most significant clusters.

About this clone: The antigen remains unidentified.

Primers for the PCR totalled 60 Vbeta and 13 Jbeta. The data were produced by immunoSEQ multiplex PCR, yet TCRdb's version contains in-frame clones alone and is incomplete. The table includes nearly 65,000 clones, under 85% detected once. V gave up 7 bases and J gave up 2 bases; unmatched junction bases: 5. The CDR3 is 15 amino acids. Germline CDR1 is WNHNN and CDR2 is SYGVQD (reference sequence). The chain is built from TRBV10-1 and TRBJ2-3; 11 positions agree with TRBD1. Material for sequencing was PBMCs. The clonotype comes from a man aged 45-65 years in good health and CMV-seronegative. The CDR3 protein is CASTRDRGDTDTQYF. CDR3 coding DNA: TGCGCCAGCACCCGGGACAGGGGGGACACAGATACGCAGTATTTT.